Sequencing of this T cell receptor (beta chain) was carried out in a study of control samples from healthy donors and cancer patients. The assay was immunoSEQ multiplex PCR, and TCRdb's table has in-frame clones only and misses some. The repertoire holds about 140,000 clones, with 88% as singletons. The CDR3 is made up of 17 amino acids. Deletions cut 0 bases from V and 0 bases from J, with 12 bases between. Germline CDR1 reads SGHKS; CDR2 reads YYEKEE (reference sequence). The TCR sequence derives from a man between 18 and 29 years old in good health. Sequencing was performed on blood. The chain joins TRBV5-5 to TRBJ2-2; possible D gene TRBD2, 6 bases. CDR3 loop: CASSLVIAASNTGELFF. CDR3 sequence (DNA): TGTGCCAGCAGCTTGGTAATAGCGGCCTCGAACACCGGGGAGCTGTTTTTT.